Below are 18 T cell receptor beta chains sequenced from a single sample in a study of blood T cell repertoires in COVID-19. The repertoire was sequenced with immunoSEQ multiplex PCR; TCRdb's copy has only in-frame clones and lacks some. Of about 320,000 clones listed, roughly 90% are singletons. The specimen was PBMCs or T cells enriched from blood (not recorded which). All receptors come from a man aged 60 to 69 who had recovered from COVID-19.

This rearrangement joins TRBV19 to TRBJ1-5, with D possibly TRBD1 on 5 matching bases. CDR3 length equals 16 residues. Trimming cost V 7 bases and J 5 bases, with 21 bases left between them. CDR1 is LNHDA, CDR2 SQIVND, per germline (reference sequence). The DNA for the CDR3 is TGTGCCAGTACCTCACCGAGGGGAGGGCAAGATCAGCCCCAGCATTTT. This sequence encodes CASTSPRGGQDQPQHF.

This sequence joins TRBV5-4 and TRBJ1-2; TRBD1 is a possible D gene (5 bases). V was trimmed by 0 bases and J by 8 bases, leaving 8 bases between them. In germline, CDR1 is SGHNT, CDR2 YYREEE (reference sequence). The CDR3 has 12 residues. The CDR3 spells CASSLAGHGYTF. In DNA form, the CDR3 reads TGTGCCAGCAGCTTGGCAGGGCACGGCTACACCTTC.

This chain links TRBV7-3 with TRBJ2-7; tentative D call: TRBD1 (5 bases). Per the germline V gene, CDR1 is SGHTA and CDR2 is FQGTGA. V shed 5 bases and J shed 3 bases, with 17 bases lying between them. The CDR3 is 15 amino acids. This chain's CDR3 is CASSPGPGEIYEQYF. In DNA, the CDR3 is TGTGCCAGCAGCCCAGGGCCCGGTGAAATCTACGAGCAGTACTTC.

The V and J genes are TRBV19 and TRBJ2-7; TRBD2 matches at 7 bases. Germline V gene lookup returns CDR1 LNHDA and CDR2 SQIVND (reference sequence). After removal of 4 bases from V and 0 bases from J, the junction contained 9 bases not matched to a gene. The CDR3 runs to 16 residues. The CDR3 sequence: CASSTWGGYASYEQYF. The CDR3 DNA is TGTGCCAGTAGTACATGGGGGGGGTATGCCTCCTACGAGCAGTACTTC.

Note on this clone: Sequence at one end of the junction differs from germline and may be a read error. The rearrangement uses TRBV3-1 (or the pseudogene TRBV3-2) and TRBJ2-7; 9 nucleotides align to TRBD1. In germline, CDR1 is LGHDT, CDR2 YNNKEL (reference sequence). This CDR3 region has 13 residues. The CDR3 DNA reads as TGTGCCACCAGCACACAGGGGGCCCCGGAGCAGTACTTC. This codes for CATSTQGAPEQYF.

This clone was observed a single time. CDR3 residues: CASSVVGEPYEQYF. The CDR3, as DNA: TGTGCCAGCAGCGTAGTAGGAGAGCCCTACGAGCAGTACTTC. V usage is TRBV9 and J usage is TRBJ2-7; D uncertain. This CDR3 comprises 14 residues. From germline, CDR1 is SGDLS and CDR2 YYNGEE. The germline V and J ends were trimmed by 0 bases and 2 bases, with 9 bases remaining between them.

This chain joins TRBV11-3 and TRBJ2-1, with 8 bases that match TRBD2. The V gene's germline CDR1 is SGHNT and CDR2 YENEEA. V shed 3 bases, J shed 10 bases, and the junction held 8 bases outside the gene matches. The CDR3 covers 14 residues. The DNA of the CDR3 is TGTGCCAGCAGCTTTGTTTCGGGGGGGCACGAGCAGTTCTTC. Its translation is CASSFVSGGHEQFF.

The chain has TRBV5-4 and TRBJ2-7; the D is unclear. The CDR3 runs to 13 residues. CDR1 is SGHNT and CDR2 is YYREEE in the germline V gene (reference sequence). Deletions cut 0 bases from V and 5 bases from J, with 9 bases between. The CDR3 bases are TGTGCCAGCAGCTTGGTGGGCAAGGACGAGCAGTACTTC. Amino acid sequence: CASSLVGKDEQYF. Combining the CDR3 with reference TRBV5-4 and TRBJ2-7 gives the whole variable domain ETGVTQSPTHLIKTRGQQVTLRCSSQSGHNTVSWYQQALGQGPQFIFQYYREEENGRGNFPPRFSGLQFPNYSSELNVNALELDDSALYLCASSLVGKDEQYFGPGTRLTVT.

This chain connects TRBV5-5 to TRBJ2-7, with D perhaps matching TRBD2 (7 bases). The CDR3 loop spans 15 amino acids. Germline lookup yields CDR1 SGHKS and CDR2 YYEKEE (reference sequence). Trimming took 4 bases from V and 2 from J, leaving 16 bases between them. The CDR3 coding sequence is TGTGCCAGCAGCAAAATCGGGGGGCTGGCCTACGAGCAGTACTTC. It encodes CASSKIGGLAYEQYF.

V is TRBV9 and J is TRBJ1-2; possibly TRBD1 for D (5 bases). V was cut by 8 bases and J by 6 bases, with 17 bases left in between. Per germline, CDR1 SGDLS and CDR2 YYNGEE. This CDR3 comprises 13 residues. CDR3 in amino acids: CASHPNPGDGYTF. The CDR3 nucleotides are TGTGCCAGTCACCCGAATCCGGGGGATGGCTACACCTTC.

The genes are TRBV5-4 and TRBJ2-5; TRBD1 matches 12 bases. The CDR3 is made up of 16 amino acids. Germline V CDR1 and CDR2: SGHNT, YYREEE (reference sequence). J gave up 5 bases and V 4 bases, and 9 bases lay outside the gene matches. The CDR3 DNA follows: TGTGCCAGCAGCGTGCGAACCGGGACAGGGGGCGAGACCCAGTACTTC. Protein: CASSVRTGTGGETQYF.

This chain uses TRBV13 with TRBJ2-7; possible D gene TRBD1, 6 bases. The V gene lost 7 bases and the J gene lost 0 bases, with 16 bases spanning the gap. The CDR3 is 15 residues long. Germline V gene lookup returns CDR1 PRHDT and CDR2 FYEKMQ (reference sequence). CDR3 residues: CASTQFRGSSYEQYF. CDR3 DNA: TGTGCCAGCACCCAATTTAGGGGGAGCTCCTACGAGCAGTACTTC. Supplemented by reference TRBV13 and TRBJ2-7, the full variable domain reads AAGVIQSPRHLIKEKRETATLKCYPIPRHDTVYWYQQGPGQDPQFLISFYEKMQSDKGSIPDRFSAQQFSDYHSELNMSSLELGDSALYFCASTQFRGSSYEQYFGPGTRLTVT.

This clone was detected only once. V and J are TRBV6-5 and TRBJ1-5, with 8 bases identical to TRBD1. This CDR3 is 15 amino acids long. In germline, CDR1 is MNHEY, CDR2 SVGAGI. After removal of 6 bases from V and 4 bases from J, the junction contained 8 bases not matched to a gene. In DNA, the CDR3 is TGTGCCAGCAGAGACGGACAGGGTAGTAATCAGCCCCAGCATTTT. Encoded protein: CASRDGQGSNQPQHF.

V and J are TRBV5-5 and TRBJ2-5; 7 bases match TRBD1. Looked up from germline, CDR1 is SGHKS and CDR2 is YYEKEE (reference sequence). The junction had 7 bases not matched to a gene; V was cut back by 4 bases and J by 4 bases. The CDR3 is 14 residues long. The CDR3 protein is CASSQRQGAETQYF. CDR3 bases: TGTGCCAGCAGCCAGAGACAGGGAGCAGAGACCCAGTACTTC.

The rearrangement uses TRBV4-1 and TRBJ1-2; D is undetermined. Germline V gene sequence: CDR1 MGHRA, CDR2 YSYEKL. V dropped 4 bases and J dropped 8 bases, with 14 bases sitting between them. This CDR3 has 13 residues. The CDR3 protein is CASSPSEDRGYTF. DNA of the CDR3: TGCGCCAGCAGCCCTAGCGAGGACCGCGGCTACACCTTC.

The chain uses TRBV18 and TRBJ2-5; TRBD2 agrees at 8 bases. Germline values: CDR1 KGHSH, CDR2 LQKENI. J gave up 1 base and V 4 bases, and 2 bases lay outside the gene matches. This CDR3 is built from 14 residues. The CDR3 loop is CASSRTSGQETQYF. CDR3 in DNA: TGTGCCAGCTCACGAACTAGCGGCCAAGAGACCCAGTACTTC.

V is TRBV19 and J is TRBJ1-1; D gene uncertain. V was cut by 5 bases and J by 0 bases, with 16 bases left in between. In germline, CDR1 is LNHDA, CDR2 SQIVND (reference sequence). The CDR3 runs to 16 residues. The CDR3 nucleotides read TGTGCCAGTAGTCCCCTCGGTAGTCGAATGAACACTGAAGCTTTCTTT. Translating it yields CASSPLGSRMNTEAFF.

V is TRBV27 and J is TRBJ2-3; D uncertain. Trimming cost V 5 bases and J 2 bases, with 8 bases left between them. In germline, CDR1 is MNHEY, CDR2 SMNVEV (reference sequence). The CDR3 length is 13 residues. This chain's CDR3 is CASSAIYTDTQYF. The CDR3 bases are TGTGCCAGCAGTGCAATCTACACAGATACGCAGTATTTT.